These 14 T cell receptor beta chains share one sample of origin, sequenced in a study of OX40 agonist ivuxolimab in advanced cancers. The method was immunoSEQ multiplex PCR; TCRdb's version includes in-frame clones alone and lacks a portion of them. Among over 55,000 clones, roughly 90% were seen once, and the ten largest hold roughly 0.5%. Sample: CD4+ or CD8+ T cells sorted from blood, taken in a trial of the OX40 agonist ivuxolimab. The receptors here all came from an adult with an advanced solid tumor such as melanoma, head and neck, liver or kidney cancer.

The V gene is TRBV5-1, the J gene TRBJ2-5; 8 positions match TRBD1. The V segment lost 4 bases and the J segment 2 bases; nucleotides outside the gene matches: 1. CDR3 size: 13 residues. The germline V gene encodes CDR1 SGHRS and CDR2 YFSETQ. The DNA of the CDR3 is TGCGCCAGCAGCCGGACAGGGCAAGAGACCCAGTACTTC. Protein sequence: CASSRTGQETQYF.

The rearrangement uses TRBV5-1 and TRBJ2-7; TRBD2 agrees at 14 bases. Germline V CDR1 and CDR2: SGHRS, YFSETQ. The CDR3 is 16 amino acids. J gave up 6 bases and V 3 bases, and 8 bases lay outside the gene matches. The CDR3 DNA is TGCGCCAGCAGCTCCGGACTAGCGGGAGGCCCTGGCGAGCAGTACTTC. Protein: CASSSGLAGGPGEQYF. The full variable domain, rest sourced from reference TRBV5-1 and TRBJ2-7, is KAGVTQTPRYLIKTRGQQVTLSCSPISGHRSVSWYQQTPGQGLQFLFEYFSETQRNKGNFPGRFSGRQFSNSRSEMNVSTLELGDSALYLCASSSGLAGGPGEQYFGPGTRLTVT.

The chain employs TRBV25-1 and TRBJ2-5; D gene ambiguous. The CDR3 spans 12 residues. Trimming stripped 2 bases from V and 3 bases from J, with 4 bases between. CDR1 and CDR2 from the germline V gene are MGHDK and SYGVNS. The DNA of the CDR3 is TGTGCCAGCAGTGAACTCGAAGAGACCCAGTACTTC. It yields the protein CASSELEETQYF.

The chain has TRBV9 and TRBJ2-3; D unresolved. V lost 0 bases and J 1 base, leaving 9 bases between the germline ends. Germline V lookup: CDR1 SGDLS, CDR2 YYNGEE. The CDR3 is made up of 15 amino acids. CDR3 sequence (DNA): TGTGCCAGCAGCGTAGAGGCCCCTGGCACAGATACGCAGTATTTT. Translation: CASSVEAPGTDTQYF.

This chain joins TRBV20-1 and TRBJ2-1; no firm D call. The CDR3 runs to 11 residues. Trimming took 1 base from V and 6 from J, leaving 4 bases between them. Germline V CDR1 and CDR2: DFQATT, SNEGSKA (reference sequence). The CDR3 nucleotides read TGCAGTGCTAGAGCCCCCAATGAGCAGTTCTTC. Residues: CSARAPNEQFF.

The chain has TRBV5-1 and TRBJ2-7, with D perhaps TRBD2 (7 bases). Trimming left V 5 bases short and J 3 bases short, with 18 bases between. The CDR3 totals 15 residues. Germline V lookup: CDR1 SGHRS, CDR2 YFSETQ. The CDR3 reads CASRRLAGANYEQYF. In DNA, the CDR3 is TGCGCCAGCAGGAGGCTCGCGGGGGCCAACTACGAGCAGTACTTC.

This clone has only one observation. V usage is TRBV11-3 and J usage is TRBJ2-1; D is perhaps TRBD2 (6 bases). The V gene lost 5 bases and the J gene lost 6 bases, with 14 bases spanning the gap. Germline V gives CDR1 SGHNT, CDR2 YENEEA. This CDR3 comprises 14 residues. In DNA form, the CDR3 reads TGTGCCAGCAGCCCTAATAACGGGGGCAATGAGCAGTTCTTC. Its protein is CASSPNNGGNEQFF.

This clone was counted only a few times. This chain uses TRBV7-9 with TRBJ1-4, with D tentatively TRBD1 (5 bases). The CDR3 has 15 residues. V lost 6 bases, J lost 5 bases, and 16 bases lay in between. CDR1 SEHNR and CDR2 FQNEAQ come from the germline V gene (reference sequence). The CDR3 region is CASSHSRVSNEKLFF. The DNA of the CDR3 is TGTGCCAGCAGTCACTCCAGGGTATCCAATGAAAAACTGTTTTTT.

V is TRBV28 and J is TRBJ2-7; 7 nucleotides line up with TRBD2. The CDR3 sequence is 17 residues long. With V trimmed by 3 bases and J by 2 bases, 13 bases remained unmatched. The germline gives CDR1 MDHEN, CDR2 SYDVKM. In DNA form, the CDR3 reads TGTGCCAGCAGTTTGGGCCGGGTCGCGGGAGAGCCCTACGAGCAGTACTTC. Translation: CASSLGRVAGEPYEQYF.

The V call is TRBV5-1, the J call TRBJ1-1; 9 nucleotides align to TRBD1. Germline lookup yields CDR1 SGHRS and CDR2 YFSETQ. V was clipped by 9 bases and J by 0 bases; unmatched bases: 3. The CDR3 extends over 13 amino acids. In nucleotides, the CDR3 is TGCGCCACCAGGGACAGGGTGAACACTGAAGCTTTCTTT. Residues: CATRDRVNTEAFF.

The CDR3: CASTSRSTDTQYF. The CDR3 bases are TGTGCCAGTACCTCACGGAGCACAGATACGCAGTATTTT. The chain links TRBV19 to TRBJ2-3, with D uncertain. This CDR3 contains 13 residues. V lost 7 bases to trimming and J lost 0 bases, with 8 bases between them. CDR1 and CDR2 from the germline V gene are LNHDA and SQIVND (reference sequence).

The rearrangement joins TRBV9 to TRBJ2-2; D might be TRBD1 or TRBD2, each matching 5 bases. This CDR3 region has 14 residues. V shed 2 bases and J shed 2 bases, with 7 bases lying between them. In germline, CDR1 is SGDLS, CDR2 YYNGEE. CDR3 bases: TGTGCCAGCAGCGTGGGGGAAAACACCGGGGAGCTGTTTTTT. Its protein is CASSVGENTGELFF.

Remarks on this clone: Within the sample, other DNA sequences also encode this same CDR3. CDR3 coding DNA: TGTGCCAGCTCACCATCAGATACGCAGTATTTT. This gives the protein CASSPSDTQYF. The genes are TRBV18 and TRBJ2-3; no clear D. The CDR3 is 11 residues long. Germline values: CDR1 KGHSH, CDR2 LQKENI. Trimming took off 2 bases at V and 4 bases at J, with 1 base between the two ends.

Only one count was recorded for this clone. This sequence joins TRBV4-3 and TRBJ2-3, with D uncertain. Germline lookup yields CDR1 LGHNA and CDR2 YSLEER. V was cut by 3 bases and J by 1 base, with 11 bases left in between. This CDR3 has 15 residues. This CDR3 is CASSHRISGTDTQYF. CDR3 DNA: TGCGCCAGCAGCCACCGGATTTCTGGCACAGATACGCAGTATTTT.